These 18 T cell receptor beta chains were sequenced from one sample in a study of blood T cell repertoires in COVID-19 (dated by TCRdb to 2018 to 2021). Library generation was performed with the immunoSEQ multiplex PCR assay. TCRdb retrieved this table from immuneACCESS and kept in-frame rearrangements only. Not all clones are present; in checked studies, unresolved V genes account for under half, and no reason is known for the remainder. Within this sample are roughly 340,000 clones, with 89% of them counted one time only. The top ten constitute approximately 3% of the sample. Sequenced sample: peripheral blood. These receptor sequences come from a young woman with COVID-19, enrolled during active disease.

This clone was seen a single time. This rearrangement joins TRBV9 to TRBJ2-1; D unresolved. Trimming pared 4 bases from V and 9 bases from J, leaving 11 bases between. The length of the CDR3 is 12 residues. Germline V gives CDR1 SGDLS, CDR2 YYNGEE. The CDR3: CASSSPRPEQFF. The DNA of the CDR3 is TGTGCCAGCAGCTCCCCCCGTCCTGAGCAGTTCTTC.

Only a few counts were recorded for this clone. The chain has TRBV18 and TRBJ1-1; 7 bases line up with TRBD1. This CDR3 has 15 residues. Germline values: CDR1 KGHSH, CDR2 LQKENI. After removal of 6 bases from V and 2 bases from J, the junction contained 9 bases not matched to a gene. The CDR3 spells CASSLGTASNTEAFF. The CDR3 DNA sequence: TGTGCCAGCTCGCTTGGGACAGCCTCCAACACTGAAGCTTTCTTT.

The rearrangement links TRBV9 to TRBJ2-7, with 8 nucleotides matching TRBD2. This CDR3 contains 15 residues. Trimming took 0 bases from V and 6 from J; bases not matched to a gene: 8. Looked up from germline, CDR1 is SGDLS and CDR2 is YYNGEE. The CDR3 DNA sequence: TGTGCCAGCAGCGTAGAGGCGGGGGGCCCTCGCGAGCAGTACTTC. Translating it yields CASSVEAGGPREQYF.

The chain carries TRBV19 and TRBJ2-2, with D perhaps matching TRBD1 (7 bases). The V gene lost 9 bases and the J gene lost 4 bases, with 24 bases spanning the gap. Germline V gives CDR1 LNHDA, CDR2 SQIVND (reference sequence). The CDR3 consists of 17 residues. CDR3: CASPKVIGGGSTGELFF. CDR3 nucleotide sequence: TGTGCCAGCCCTAAAGTGATCGGAGGGGGCAGCACCGGGGAGCTGTTTTTT.

A single count supports this clone. This rearrangement joins TRBV2 to TRBJ2-3, with 8 bases matching TRBD2. Germline CDR1 SNHLY, CDR2 FYNNEI. The junction had 8 bases not matched to a gene; V was cut back by 7 bases and J by 2 bases. This CDR3 contains 15 residues. The CDR3 spells CASNEGRGVTDTQYF. The CDR3 DNA sequence: TGTGCCAGCAACGAAGGGCGGGGGGTCACAGATACGCAGTATTTT.

The J gene is TRBJ2-4, the V gene TRBV28; TRBD2 agrees at 7 bases. The CDR3 is 15 amino acids. CDR1 is MDHEN and CDR2 is SYDVKM in the germline V gene. Trimming took 5 bases from V and 3 from J; bases not matched to a gene: 7. CDR3 nucleotides: TGTGCCAGCAGTACCCCGGGGGAGGGCAAAAACATTCAGTACTTC. It codes for CASSTPGEGKNIQYF.

V usage is TRBV30 and J usage is TRBJ2-1; 7 bases line up with TRBD2. The CDR3 sequence is 15 residues long. The trim removed 3 bases at V and 5 bases at J, leaving 10 bases unmatched. The germline V gene encodes CDR1 GTSNPN and CDR2 SVGIG (reference sequence). The CDR3 nucleotides read TGTGCCTGGAGAAGGGGAGGGAGGGGCAACAATGAGCAGTTCTTC. The encoded protein is CAWRRGGRGNNEQFF.

The J gene is TRBJ2-7, the V gene TRBV5-5, with D unclear. Germline-derived CDR1 and CDR2 are SGHKS and YYEKEE (reference sequence). V gave up 4 bases and J gave up 2 bases, with 13 bases separating them. This CDR3 is 14 amino acids long. The CDR3 region is CASSPPTLTYEQYV. Written as DNA, the CDR3 is TGTGCCAGCAGCCCCCCGACACTTACCTACGAGCAGTACGTC.

This clone was recorded a few times. The chain carries TRBV30 and TRBJ1-5; 8 nucleotides align to TRBD1. Looked up from germline, CDR1 is GTSNPN and CDR2 is SVGIG (reference sequence). V shed 2 bases and J 6 bases; nucleotides not matched to a gene: 6. This CDR3 is built from 14 residues. Written as DNA, the CDR3 is TGTGCCTGGAGTCCTGGACAGGGAGTTCAGCCCCAGCATTTT. This encodes CAWSPGQGVQPQHF.

This clone is a singleton in its sample. V and J are TRBV7-8 and TRBJ2-1; D perhaps matches TRBD1 (6 bases). V lost 1 base and J 4 bases, leaving 11 bases between the germline ends. The CDR3 is made up of 15 amino acids. The germline CDR1 and CDR2 sequences are SGHVS and FQNEAQ. The CDR3 sequence: CASSLGGQPYNEQFF. The CDR3 region has the DNA TGTGCCAGCAGCTTAGGTGGACAGCCTTACAATGAGCAGTTCTTC.

The genes are TRBV19 and TRBJ2-4, with D maybe TRBD1 (5 bases). Germline V gene lookup returns CDR1 LNHDA and CDR2 SQIVND (reference sequence). V lost 6 bases and J 7 bases, leaving 13 bases between the germline ends. The CDR3 has 13 amino acids. CDR3 amino acids: CASSTQGFNIQYF. The DNA of the CDR3 is TGTGCCAGTAGCACGCAGGGTTTTAACATTCAGTACTTC.

This rearrangement joins TRBV29-1 to TRBJ2-4; D might be TRBD2 (6 bases). The CDR3 covers 14 residues. In germline, CDR1 is SQVTM, CDR2 ANQGSEA. Trimming shortened V by 2 bases and J by 8 bases, and 16 bases separated the two germline ends. The CDR3 coding sequence is TGCAGCGTTGAACGAGTGGCGGGAAGGGACATTCAGTACTTC. Its translation is CSVERVAGRDIQYF.

V and J are TRBV6-2 or TRBV6-3 and TRBJ2-3, with D perhaps TRBD1 (6 bases). Trimming took 6 bases from V and 5 from J, leaving 18 bases between them. The CDR3 has 15 amino acids. Germline V gives CDR1 MNHEY, CDR2 SVGEGT. CDR3 region: CASSQGVVRGDTQYF. The CDR3 nucleotides are TGTGCCAGCAGCCAGGGAGTTGTCAGGGGAGATACGCAGTATTTT.

The chain links TRBV6-5 to TRBJ2-3; tentatively, D is TRBD2 (5 bases). The CDR3 runs 14 residues. V lost 2 bases and J lost 4, with 10 bases in between. Germline CDR1 and CDR2: MNHEY and SVGAGI. The CDR3 loop is CASSYELAADTQYF. The CDR3 region has the DNA TGTGCCAGCAGTTACGAGCTAGCCGCAGATACGCAGTATTTT.

V and J are TRBV27 and TRBJ2-1; 8 bases line up with TRBD1. Germline V gene data show CDR1 as MNHEY and CDR2 as SMNVEV (reference sequence). J lost 0 bases, V lost 7 bases, and 8 bases had no gene match. This CDR3 is 16 amino acids long. The CDR3 DNA follows: TGTGCCAGCATCAGACAGGGGCCAAGCTCCTACAATGAGCAGTTCTTC. This codes for CASIRQGPSSYNEQFF.

The chain is built from TRBV27 and TRBJ2-3, with 14 bases aligning to TRBD2. The CDR3 spans 13 residues. Germline lookup yields CDR1 MNHEY and CDR2 SMNVEV (reference sequence). V lost 3 bases, J lost 14 bases, and 4 bases stayed unmatched. CDR3 protein: CASSFGLAGGRYF. Here the CDR3 DNA reads TGTGCCAGCAGTTTCGGACTAGCGGGGGGACGGTATTTT.

This sequence joins TRBV5-1 and TRBJ2-7; 10 nucleotides align to TRBD2. The V and J ends lost 4 bases and 2 bases, in that order; junction bases with no gene match: 6. Looked up from germline, CDR1 is SGHRS and CDR2 is YFSETQ. This CDR3 comprises 15 residues. The CDR3 protein is CASSPTSGGAYEQYF. The DNA for the CDR3 is TGCGCCAGCAGCCCGACCAGCGGGGGGGCCTACGAGCAGTACTTC.

The chain is built from TRBV7-9 and TRBJ1-2; possible D gene TRBD1, 5 bases. This CDR3 comprises 11 residues. Between the trimmed V and J ends, which lost 5 bases and 7 bases, there was a span of 8 bases. Germline CDR1 is SEHNR and CDR2 is FQNEAQ (reference sequence). The CDR3 region has the DNA TGTGCCAGCAGCGGAGACAGTGGCTACACCTTC. Translation gives CASSGDSGYTF.